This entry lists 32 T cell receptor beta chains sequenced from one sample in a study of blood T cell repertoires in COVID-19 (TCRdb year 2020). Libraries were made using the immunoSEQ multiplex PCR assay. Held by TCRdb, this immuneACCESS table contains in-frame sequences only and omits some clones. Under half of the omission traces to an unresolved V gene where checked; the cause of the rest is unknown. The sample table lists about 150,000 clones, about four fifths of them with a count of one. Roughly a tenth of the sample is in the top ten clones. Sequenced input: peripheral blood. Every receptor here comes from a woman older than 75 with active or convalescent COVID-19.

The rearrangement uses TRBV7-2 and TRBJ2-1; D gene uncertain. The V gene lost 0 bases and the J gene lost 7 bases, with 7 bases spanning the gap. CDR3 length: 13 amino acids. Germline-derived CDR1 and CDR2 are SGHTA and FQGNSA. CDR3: CASSLARENEQFF. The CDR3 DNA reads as TGTGCCAGCAGCTTAGCACGTGAGAATGAGCAGTTCTTC.

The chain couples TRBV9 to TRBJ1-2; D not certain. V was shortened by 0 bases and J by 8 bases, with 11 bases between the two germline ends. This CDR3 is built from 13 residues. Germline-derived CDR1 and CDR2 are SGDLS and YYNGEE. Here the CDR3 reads CASSVVGGRGYTF. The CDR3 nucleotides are TGTGCCAGCAGCGTAGTTGGTGGGAGAGGCTACACCTTC.

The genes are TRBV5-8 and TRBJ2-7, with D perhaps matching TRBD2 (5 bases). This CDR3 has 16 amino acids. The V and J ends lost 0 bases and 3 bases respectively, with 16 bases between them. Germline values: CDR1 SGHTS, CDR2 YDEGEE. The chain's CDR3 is CASSLALGAFIYEQYF. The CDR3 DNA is TGTGCCAGCAGCTTGGCCTTGGGAGCGTTTATCTACGAGCAGTACTTC.

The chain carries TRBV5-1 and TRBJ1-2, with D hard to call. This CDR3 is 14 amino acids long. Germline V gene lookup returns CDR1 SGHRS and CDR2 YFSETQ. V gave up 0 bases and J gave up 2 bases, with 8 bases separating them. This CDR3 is CASSLGRRNYGYTF. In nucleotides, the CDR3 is TGCGCCAGCAGCTTGGGACGGAGAAACTATGGCTACACCTTC.

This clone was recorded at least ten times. The CDR3 is CATVAGEGETQYF. CDR3 nucleotide sequence: TGTGCCACCGTAGCGGGAGAAGGGGAGACCCAGTACTTC. The rearrangement joins TRBV24-1 to TRBJ2-5; TRBD2 matches at 9 bases. V was clipped by 9 bases and J by 5 bases; unmatched bases: 6. This CDR3 comprises 13 residues. The germline gives CDR1 KGHDR, CDR2 SFDVKD.

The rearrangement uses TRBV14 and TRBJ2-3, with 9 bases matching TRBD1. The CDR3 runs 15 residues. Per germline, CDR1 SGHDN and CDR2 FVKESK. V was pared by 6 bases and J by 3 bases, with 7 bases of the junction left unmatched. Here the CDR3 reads CASSDRGAGTDTQYF. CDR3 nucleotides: TGTGCCAGCAGTGACAGGGGGGCCGGGACAGATACGCAGTATTTT.

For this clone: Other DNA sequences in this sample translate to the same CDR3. CDR3 amino acids: CASSLTGSNEKLFF. The CDR3 DNA reads TGTGCCAGCAGCCTGACAGGGAGTAATGAAAAACTGTTTTTT. The chain is built from TRBV7-9 and TRBJ1-4, with TRBD1 identical over 7 bases. The germline V gene has CDR1 SEHNR and CDR2 FQNEAQ (reference sequence). Trimming cost V 5 bases and J 4 bases; bases outside gene matches: 4. The CDR3 sequence is 14 residues long.

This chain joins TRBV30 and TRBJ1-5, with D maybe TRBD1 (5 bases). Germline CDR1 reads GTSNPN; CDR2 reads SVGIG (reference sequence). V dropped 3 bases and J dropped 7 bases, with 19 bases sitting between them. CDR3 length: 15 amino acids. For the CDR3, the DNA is TGTGCCTGGAGCATAGGTGGGCAGGGTAGCCAGCCCCAGCATTTT. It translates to CAWSIGGQGSQPQHF.

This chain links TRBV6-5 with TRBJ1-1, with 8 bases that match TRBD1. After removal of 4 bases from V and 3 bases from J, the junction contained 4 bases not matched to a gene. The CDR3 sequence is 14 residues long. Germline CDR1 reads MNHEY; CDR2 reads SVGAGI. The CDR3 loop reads CASSSYRGDTEAFF. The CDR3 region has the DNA TGTGCCAGCAGTTCTTACAGGGGGGACACTGAAGCTTTCTTT.

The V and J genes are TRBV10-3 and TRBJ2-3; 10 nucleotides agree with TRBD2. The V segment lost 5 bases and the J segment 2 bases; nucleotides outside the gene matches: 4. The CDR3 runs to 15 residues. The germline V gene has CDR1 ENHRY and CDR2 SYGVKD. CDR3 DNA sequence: TGTGCCATCAGTAAACTAGCGGGAACCACAGATACGCAGTATTTT. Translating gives CAISKLAGTTDTQYF.

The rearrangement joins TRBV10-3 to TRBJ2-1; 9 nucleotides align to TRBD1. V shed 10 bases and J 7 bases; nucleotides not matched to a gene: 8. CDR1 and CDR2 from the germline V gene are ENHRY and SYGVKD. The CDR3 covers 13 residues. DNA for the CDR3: TGTGCCACCACCGGAGGACAGGGGAATGAGCAGTTCTTC. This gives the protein CATTGGQGNEQFF.

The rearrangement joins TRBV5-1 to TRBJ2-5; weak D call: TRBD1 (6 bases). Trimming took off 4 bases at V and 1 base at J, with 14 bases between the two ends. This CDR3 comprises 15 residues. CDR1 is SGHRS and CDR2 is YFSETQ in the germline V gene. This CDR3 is CASSQGWTAQETQYF. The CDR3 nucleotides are TGCGCCAGCAGCCAGGGTTGGACAGCCCAAGAGACCCAGTACTTC.

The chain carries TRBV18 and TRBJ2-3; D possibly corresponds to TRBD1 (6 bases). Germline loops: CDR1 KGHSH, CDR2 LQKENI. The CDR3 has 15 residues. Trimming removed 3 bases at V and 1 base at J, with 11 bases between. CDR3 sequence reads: CASSPQTGGTDTQYF. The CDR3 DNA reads TGTGCCAGCTCACCCCAGACAGGAGGCACAGATACGCAGTATTTT.

CDR3 sequence reads: CASGGHQEPQHF. The DNA for the CDR3 is TGTGCCAGCGGGGGACATCAGGAGCCCCAGCATTTT. The chain carries TRBV28 and TRBJ1-5; D is perhaps TRBD1 (6 bases). From germline, CDR1 is MDHEN and CDR2 SYDVKM. Trimming removed 8 bases at V and 8 bases at J, with 13 bases between. The CDR3 totals 12 residues.

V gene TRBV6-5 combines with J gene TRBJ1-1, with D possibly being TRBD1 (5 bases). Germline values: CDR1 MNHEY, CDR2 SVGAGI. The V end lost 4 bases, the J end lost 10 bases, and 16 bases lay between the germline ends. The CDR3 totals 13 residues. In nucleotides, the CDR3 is TGTGCCAGCAGTTCCGGTAAGGGGCGGTTAGCTTTCTTT. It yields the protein CASSSGKGRLAFF.

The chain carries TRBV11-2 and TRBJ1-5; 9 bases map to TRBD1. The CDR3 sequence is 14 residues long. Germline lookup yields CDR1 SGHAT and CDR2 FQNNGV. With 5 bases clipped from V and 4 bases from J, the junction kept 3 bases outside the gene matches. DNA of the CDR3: TGTGCCAGCAGCCCCGGGACAGGGAATCAGCCCCAGCATTTT. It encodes CASSPGTGNQPQHF.

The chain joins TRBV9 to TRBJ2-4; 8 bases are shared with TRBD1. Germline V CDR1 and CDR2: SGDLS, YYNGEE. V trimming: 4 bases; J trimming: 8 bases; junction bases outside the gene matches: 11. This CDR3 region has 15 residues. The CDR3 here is CASSPRDRRTDIQYF. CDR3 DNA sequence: TGTGCCAGCAGCCCCCGGGACAGGAGAACGGACATTCAGTACTTC.

The CDR3 DNA reads TGCGCCAGCAGCTTGGCTCAGGGGGGCTCTGAAGCTTTCTTT. Protein product: CASSLAQGGSEAFF. This chain uses TRBV5-1 with TRBJ1-1; TRBD1 aligns across 7 bases. V trimming: 0 bases; J trimming: 6 bases; junction bases outside the gene matches: 5. The CDR3 extends over 14 amino acids. Germline V gives CDR1 SGHRS, CDR2 YFSETQ.

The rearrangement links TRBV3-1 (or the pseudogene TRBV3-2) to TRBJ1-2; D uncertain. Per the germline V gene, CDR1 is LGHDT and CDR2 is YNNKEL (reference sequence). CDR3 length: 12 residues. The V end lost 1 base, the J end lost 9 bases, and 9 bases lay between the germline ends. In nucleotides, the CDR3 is TGTGCCAGCAGCCAAGGACTTGTGAGCTACACCTTC. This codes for CASSQGLVSYTF.

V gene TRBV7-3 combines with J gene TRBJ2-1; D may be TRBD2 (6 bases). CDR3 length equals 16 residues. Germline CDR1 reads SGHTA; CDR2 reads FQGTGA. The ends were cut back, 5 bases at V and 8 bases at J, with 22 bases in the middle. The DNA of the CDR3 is TGTGCCAGCAGCCCCCTCACTAGCCCCGGTGGGGATGAGCAGTTCTTC. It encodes CASSPLTSPGGDEQFF.

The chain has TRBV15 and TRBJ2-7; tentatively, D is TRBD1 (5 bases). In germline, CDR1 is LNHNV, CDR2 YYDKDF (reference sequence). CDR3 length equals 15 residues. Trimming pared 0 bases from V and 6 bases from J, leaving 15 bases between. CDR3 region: CATSRDHGREFEQYF. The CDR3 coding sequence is TGTGCCACCAGCAGAGATCATGGCAGGGAATTCGAGCAGTACTTC. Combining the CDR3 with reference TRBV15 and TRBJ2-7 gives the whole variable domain DAMVIQNPRYQVTQFGKPVTLSCSQTLNHNVMYWYQQKSSQAPKLLFHYYDKDFNNEADTPDNFQSRRPNTSFCFLDIRSPGLGDTAMYLCATSRDHGREFEQYFGPGTRLTVT.

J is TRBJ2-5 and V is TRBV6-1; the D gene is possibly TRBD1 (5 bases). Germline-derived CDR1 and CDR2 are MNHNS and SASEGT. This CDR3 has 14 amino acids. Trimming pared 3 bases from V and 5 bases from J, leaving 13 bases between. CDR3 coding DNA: TGTGCCAGCAGTGAGGGCAACAGGAAGGAGACCCAGTACTTC. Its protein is CASSEGNRKETQYF.

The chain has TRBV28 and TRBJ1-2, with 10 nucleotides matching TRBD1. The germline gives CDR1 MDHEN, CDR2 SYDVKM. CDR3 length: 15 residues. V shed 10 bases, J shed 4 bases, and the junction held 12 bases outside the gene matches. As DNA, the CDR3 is TGTGCCATCCCGGCGGGGACAGGGGATCGCTATGGCTACACCTTC. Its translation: CAIPAGTGDRYGYTF.

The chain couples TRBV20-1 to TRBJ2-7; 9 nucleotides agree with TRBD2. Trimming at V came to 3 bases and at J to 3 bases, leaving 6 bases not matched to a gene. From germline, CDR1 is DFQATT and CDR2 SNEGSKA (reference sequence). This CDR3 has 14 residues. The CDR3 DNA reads TGCAGTGCTAGTTTTAGCGGGAGACTCTACGAGCAGTACTTC. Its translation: CSASFSGRLYEQYF.

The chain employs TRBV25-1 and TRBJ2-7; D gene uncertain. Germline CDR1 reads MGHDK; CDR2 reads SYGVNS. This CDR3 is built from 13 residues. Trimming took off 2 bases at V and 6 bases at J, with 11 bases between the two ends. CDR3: CASSEIGSGEQYF. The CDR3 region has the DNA TGTGCCAGCAGTGAAATTGGGTCGGGCGAGCAGTACTTC.

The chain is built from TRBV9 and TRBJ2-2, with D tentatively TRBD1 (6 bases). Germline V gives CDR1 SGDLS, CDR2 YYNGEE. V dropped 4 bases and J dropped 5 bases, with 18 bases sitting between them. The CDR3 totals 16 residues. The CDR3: CASSSPQGRGTGELFF. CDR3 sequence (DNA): TGTGCCAGCAGCTCCCCCCAGGGAAGGGGGACCGGGGAGCTGTTTTTT. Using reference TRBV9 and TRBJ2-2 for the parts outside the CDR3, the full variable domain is DSGVTQTPKHLITATGQRVTLRCSPRSGDLSVYWYQQSLDQGLQFLIQYYNGEERAKGNILERFSAQQFPDLHSELNLSSLELGDSALYFCASSSPQGRGTGELFFGEGSRLTVL.

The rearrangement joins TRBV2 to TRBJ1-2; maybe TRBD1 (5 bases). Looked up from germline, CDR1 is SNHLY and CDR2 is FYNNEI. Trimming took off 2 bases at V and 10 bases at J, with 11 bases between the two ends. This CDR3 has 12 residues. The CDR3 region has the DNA TGTGCCAGCAGTGAAATGGGGGGGGACTACACCTTC. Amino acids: CASSEMGGDYTF. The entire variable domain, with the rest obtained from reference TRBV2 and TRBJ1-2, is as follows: EPEVTQTPSHQVTQMGQEVILRCVPISNHLYFYWYRQILGQKVEFLVSFYNNEISEKSEIFDDQFSVERPDGSNFTLKIRSTKLEDSAMYFCASSEMGGDYTFGSGTRLTVV.

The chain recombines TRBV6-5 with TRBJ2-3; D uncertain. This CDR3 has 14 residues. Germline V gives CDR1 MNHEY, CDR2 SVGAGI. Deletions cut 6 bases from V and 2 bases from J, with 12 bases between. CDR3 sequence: CASSPTGSTDTQYF. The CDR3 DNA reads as TGTGCCAGCAGCCCCACCGGTTCCACAGATACGCAGTATTTT.

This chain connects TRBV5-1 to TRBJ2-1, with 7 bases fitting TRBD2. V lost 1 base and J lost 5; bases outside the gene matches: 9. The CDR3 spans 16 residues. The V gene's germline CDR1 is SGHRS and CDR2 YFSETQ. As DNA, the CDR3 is TGCGCCAGCAGCTTGCTTCCAGCGGGAACACACAATGAGCAGTTCTTC. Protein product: CASSLLPAGTHNEQFF.

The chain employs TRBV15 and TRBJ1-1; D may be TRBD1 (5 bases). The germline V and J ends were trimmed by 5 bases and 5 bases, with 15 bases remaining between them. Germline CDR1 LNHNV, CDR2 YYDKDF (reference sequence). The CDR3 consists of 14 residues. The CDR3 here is CATSSRREGTEAFF. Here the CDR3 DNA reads TGTGCCACCAGCTCCCGCAGGGAGGGGACTGAAGCTTTCTTT.

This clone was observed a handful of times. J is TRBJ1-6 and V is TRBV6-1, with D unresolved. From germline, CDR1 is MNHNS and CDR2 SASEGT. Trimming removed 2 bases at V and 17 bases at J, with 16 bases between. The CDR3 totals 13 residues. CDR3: CASSENLAMGFHF. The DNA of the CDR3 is TGTGCCAGCAGTGAAAACCTAGCCATGGGCTTCCACTTT.

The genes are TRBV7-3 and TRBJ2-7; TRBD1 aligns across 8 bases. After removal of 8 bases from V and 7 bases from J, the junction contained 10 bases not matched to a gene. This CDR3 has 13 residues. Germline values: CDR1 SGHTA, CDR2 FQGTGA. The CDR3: CASAQGAQGEQYF. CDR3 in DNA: TGTGCCAGCGCCCAGGGGGCCCAGGGGGAGCAGTACTTC. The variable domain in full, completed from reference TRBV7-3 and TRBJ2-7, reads GAGVSQTPSNKVTEKGKYVELRCDPISGHTALYWYRQSLGQGPEFLIYFQGTGAADDSGLPNDRFFAVRPEGSVSTLKIQRTERGDSAVYLCASAQGAQGEQYFGPGTRLTVT.